Here is one T cell receptor (beta chain) with its context. This entry belongs to a study of blood T cell repertoires in COVID-19. The overall study: In each case, the material was cDNA or gDNA derived from T cells, B-cell-depleted T cells, or PBMCs.

The trim removed 3 bases at V and 6 bases at J, leaving 2 bases unmatched. The CDR3 extends over 12 amino acids. Germline assignment: CDR1 GTSNPN and CDR2 SVGIG (reference sequence). Study processing details: Counts of nucleated cells, estimated from reference gene primer amplification, were obtained. The protocol was immunoSEQ multiplex PCR, while the TCRdb copy is restricted to in-frame clones and leaves out a portion. V and J calls and clone size are those listed in that table; D and trimming were worked out from the DNA. This sample yields some 75,000 clones, of which 90% are seen a single time; 6.9% belongs to the top ten.

The source of this sequence is a human donor in a cohort sampled during active COVID-19. The sequenced material came from peripheral blood. The chain recombines TRBV30 with TRBJ1-2; 9 positions agree with TRBD1. CDR3 amino acids: CAWSGTGNGYTF. CDR3 nucleotides: TGTGCCTGGAGCGGGACAGGGAATGGCTACACCTTC.